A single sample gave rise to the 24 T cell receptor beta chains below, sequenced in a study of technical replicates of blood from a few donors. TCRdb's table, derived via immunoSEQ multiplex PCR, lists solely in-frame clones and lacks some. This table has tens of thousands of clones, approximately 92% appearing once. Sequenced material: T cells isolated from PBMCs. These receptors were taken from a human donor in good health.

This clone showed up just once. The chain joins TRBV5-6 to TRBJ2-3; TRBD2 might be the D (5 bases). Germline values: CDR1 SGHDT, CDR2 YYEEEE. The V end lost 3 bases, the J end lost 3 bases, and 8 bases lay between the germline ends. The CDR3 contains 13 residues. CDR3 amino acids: CASSSSGTDTQYF. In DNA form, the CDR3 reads TGTGCCAGCAGCTCATCGGGGACAGATACGCAGTATTTT.

The CDR3 nucleotides are TGTGCCAGTAGTCTACAGGGGGCGGTAGGTCAGCCCCAGCATTTT. Protein: CASSLQGAVGQPQHF. V gene TRBV19 combines with J gene TRBJ1-5; 9 bases line up with TRBD1. There are 15 residues in the CDR3. Germline V gene sequence: CDR1 LNHDA, CDR2 SQIVND (reference sequence). Unmatched junction bases numbered 8, after V lost 5 bases and J lost 6 bases.

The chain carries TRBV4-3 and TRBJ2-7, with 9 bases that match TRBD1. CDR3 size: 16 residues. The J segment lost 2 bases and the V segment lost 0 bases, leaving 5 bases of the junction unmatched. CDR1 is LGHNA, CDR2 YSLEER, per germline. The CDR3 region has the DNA TGCGCCAGCAGCCAAGAGAGGGACAGGGTGCCCTACGAGCAGTACTTC. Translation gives CASSQERDRVPYEQYF.

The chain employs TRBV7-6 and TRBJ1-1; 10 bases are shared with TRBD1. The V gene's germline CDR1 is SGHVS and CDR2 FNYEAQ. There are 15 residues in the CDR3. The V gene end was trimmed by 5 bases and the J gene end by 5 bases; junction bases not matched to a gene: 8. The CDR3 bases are TGTGCCAGCAGCGAGATGACAGGGGGCCGAACTGAAGCTTTCTTT. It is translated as CASSEMTGGRTEAFF.

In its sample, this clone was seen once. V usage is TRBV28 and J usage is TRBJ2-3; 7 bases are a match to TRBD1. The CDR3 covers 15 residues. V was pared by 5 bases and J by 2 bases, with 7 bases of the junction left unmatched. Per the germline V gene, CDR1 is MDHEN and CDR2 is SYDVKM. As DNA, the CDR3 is TGTGCCAGCAGTCCTGACAGGGCCTCCACAGATACGCAGTATTTT. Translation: CASSPDRASTDTQYF.

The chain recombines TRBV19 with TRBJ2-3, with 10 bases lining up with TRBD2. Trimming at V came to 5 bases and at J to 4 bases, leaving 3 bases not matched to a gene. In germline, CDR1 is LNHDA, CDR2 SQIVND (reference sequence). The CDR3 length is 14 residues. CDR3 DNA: TGTGCCAGTAGTTTGCTAGCGGGAGCAGATACGCAGTATTTT. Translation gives CASSLLAGADTQYF.

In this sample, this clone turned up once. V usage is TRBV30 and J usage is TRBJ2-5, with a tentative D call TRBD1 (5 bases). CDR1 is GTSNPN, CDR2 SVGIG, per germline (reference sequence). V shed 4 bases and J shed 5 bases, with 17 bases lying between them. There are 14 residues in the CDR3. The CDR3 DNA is TGTGCCTGGAAAACATCTGGGGCTGGGGAGACCCAGTACTTC. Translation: CAWKTSGAGETQYF.

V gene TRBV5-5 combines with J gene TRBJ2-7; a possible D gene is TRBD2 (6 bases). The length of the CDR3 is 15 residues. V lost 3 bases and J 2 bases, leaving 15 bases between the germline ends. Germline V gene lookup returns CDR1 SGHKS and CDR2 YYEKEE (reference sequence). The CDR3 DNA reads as TGTGCCAGCAGCTGGACATCCTCGGGGGCCTACGAGCAGTACTTC. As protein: CASSWTSSGAYEQYF.

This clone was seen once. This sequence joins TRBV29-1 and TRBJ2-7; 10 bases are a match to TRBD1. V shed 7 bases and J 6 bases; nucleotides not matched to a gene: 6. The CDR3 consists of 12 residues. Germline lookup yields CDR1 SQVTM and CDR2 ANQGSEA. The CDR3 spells CSAWDRGAEQYF. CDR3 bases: TGCAGCGCGTGGGACAGGGGTGCCGAGCAGTACTTC.

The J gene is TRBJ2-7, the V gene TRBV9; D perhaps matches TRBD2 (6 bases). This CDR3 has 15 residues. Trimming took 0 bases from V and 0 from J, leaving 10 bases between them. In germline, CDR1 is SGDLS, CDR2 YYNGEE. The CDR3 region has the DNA TGTGCCAGCAGCGTAGGGGACTCGAGCTCCTACGAGCAGTACTTC. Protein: CASSVGDSSSYEQYF.

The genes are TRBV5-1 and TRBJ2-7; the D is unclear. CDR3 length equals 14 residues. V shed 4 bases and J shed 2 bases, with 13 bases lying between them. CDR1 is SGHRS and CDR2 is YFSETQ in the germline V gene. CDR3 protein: CASSPMRSTYEQYF. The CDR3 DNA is TGCGCCAGCAGCCCCATGCGTTCGACCTACGAGCAGTACTTC.

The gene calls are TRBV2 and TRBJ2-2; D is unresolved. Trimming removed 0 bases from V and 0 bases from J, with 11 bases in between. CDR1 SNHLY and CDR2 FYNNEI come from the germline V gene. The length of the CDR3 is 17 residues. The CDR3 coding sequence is TGTGCCAGCAGTGAAGCCCGTGACTCCCCGAACACCGGGGAGCTGTTTTTT. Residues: CASSEARDSPNTGELFF.

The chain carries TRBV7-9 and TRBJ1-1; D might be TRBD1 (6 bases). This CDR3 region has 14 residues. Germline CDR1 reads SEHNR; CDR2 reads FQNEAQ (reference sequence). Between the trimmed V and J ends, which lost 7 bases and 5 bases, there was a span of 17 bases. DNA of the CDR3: TGTGCCAGCACCCCGACGAACACAGGGACTGAAGCTTTCTTT. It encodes CASTPTNTGTEAFF.

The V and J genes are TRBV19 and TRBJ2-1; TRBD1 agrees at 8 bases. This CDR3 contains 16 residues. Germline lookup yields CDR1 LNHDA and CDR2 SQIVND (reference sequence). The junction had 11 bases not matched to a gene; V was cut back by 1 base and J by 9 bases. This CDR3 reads CASSIGSSDRAIEQFF. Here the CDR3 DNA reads TGTGCCAGTAGTATAGGGTCCTCGGACAGGGCTATTGAGCAGTTCTTC.

Written as DNA, the CDR3 is TGTGCCTGGAGAGGCGCAGAGGTACCAGATACGCAGTATTTT. It yields the protein CAWRGAEVPDTQYF. V gene TRBV30 combines with J gene TRBJ2-3; no clear D gene. This CDR3 spans 14 amino acids. Germline V CDR1 and CDR2: GTSNPN, SVGIG (reference sequence). V shed 3 bases and J shed 4 bases, with 14 bases lying between them. The full variable domain, with the rest looked up from reference TRBV30 and TRBJ2-3, is SQTIHQWPATLVQPVGSPLSLECTVEGTSNPNLYWYRQAAGRGLQLLFYSVGIGQISSEVPQNLSASRPQDRQFILSSKKLLLSDSGFYLCAWRGAEVPDTQYFGPGTRLTVL.

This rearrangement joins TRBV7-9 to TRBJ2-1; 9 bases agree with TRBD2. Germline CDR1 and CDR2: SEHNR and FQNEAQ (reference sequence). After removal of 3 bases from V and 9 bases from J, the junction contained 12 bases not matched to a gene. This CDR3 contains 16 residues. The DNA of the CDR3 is TGTGCCAGCAGCTTCTTAGAGGTAGCGGGAGTAGGTGAGCAGTTCTTC. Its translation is CASSFLEVAGVGEQFF.

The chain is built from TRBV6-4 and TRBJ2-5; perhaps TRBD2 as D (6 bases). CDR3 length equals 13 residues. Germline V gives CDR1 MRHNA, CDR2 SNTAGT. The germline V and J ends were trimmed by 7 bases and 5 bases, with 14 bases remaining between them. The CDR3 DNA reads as TGTGCCAGCACCAGACGGGAGTGGGAGACCCAGTACTTC. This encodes CASTRREWETQYF.

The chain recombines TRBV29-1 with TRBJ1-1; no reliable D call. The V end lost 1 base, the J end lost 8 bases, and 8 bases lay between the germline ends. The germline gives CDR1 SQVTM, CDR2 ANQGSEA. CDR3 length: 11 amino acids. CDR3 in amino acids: CSVEVVAEAFF. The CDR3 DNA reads TGCAGCGTTGAAGTGGTGGCAGAAGCTTTCTTT.

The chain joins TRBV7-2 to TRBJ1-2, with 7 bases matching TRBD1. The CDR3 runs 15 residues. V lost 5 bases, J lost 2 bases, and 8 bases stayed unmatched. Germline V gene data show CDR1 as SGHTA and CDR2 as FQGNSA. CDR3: CASSSSGTDNYGYTF. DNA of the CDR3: TGTGCCAGCAGCAGTTCCGGGACAGACAACTATGGCTACACCTTC.

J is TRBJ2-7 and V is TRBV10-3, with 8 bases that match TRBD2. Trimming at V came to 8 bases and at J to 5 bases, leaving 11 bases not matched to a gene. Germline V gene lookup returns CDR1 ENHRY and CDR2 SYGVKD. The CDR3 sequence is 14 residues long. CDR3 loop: CAILRSGSPDEQYF. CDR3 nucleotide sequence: TGTGCCATCTTACGGAGCGGGAGCCCGGACGAGCAGTACTTC.

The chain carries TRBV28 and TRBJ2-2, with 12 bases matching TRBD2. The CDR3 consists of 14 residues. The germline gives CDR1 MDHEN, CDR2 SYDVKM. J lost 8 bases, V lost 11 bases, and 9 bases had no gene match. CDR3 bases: TGTGCCTCTAAGACTAGCGGGAGATTGGGGGAGCTGTTTTTT. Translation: CASKTSGRLGELFF.

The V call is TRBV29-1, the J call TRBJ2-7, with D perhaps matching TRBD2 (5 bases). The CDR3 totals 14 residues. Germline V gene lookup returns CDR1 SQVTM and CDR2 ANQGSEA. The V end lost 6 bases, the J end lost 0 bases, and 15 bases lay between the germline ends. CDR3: CSVDDGGRSYEQYF. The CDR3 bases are TGCAGCGTCGACGATGGCGGGCGCTCCTACGAGCAGTACTTC.

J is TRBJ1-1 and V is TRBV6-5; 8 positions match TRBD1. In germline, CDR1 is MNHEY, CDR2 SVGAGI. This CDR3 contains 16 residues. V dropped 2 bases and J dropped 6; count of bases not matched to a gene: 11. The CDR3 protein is CASSYLSQGALAEAFF. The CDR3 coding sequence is TGTGCCAGCAGTTACCTGAGCCAGGGGGCGCTGGCTGAAGCTTTCTTT.

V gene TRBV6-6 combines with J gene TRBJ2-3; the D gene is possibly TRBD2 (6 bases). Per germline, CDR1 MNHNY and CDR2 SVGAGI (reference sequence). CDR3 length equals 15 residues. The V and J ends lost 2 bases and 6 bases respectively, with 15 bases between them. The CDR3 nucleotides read TGTGCCAGCAGTTACGGGGGGACCCAGTCCGATACGCAGTATTTT. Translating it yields CASSYGGTQSDTQYF.